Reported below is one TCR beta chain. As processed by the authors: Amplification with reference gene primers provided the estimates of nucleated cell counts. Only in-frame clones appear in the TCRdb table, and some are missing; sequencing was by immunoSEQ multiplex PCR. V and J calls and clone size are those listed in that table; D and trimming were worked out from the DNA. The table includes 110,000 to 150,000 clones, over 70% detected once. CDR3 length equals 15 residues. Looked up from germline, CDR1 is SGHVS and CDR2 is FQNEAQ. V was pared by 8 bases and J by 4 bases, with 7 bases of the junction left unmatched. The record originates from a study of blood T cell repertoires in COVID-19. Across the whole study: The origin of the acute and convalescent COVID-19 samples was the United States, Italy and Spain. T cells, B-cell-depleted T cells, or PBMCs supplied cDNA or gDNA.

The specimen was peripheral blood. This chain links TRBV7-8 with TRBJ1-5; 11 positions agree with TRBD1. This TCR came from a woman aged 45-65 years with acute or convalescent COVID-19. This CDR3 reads CASGGTGGINQPQHF. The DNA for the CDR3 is TGTGCCAGCGGAGGGACAGGGGGTATTAATCAGCCCCAGCATTTT.